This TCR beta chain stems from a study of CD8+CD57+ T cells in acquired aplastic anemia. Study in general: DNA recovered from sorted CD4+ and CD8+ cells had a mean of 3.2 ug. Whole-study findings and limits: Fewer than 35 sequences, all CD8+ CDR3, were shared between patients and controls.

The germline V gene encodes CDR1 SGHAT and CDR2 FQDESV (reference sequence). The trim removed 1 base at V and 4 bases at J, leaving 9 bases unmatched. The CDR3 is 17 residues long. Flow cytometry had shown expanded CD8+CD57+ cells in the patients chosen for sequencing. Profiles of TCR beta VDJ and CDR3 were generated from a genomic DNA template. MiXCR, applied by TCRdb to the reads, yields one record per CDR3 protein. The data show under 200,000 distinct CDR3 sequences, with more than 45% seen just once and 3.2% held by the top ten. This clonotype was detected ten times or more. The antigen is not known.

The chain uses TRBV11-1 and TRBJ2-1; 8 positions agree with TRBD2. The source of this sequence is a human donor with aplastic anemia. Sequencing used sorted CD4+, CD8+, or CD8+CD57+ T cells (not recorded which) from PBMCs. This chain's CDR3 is CASSLDSSGAGYNEQFF. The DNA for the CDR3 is TGTGCCAGCAGCTTAGATAGTAGCGGGGCCGGGTACAATGAGCAGTTCTTC.